The entry below describes one TCR beta chain. This sample stems from a study of a mutant IDH1 vaccine in newly diagnosed glioma. Sample time point: baseline, week 1 (first vaccination visit). Treatment of the sample: pre-vaccination baseline after standard-of-care therapy. Assay: immunoSEQ multiplex PCR; the TCRdb copy retains only in-frame clones and omits some. The table has tens of thousands of clones, about 88% seen once. The CDR3 is made up of 16 amino acids. The V end was cut by 6 bases, the J end by 6 bases, with 21 bases between. The germline gives CDR1 MNHEY, CDR2 SMNVEV (reference sequence). This chain connects TRBV27 to TRBJ1-5; no reliable D call. This clonotype was sampled from a woman aged 40-49 years with glioma. The input for sequencing was PBMCs, taken from a glioma patient treated with radiotherapy, temozolomide or both. The CDR3 coding sequence is TGTGCCAGCAGCTCAGTCGGCGGCTCCCCGGGTCAGCCCCAGCATTTT. Translating it yields CASSSVGGSPGQPQHF.